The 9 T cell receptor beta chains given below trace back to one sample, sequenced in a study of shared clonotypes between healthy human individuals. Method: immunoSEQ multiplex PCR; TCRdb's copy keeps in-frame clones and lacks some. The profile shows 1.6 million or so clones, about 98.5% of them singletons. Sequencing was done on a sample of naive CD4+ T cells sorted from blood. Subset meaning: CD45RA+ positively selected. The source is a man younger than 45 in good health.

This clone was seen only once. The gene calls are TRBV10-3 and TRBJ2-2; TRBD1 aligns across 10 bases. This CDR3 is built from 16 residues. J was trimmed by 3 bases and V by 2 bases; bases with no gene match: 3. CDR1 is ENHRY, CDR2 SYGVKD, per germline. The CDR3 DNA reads TGTGCCATCAGTGAGGACAGGGGGCTTGACACCGGGGAGCTGTTTTTT. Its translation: CAISEDRGLDTGELFF.

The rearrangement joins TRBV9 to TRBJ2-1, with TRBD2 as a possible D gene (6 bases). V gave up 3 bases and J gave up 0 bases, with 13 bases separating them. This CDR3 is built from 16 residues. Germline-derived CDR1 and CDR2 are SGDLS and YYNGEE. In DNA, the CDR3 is TGTGCCAGCAGCGCCGAACTGGGGGGCTCCTACAATGAGCAGTTCTTC. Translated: CASSAELGGSYNEQFF.

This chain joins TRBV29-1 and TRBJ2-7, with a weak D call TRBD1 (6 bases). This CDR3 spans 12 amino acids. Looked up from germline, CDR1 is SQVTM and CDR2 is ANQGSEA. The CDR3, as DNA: TGCAGTGTGGCCAGGGGAAACTACGAGCAGTACTTC. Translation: CSVARGNYEQYF.

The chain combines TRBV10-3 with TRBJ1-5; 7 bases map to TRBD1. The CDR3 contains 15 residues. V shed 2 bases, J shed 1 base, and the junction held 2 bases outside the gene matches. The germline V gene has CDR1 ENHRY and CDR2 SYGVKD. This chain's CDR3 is CAISEQGGSNQPQHF. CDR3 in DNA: TGTGCCATCAGTGAGCAGGGGGGGAGCAATCAGCCCCAGCATTTT.

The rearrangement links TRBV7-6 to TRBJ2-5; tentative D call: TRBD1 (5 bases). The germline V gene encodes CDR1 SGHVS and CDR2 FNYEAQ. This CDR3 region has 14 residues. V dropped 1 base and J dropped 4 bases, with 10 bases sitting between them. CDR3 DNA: TGTGCCAGCAGCTTAGTCCCTCAGGGAGAGACCCAGTACTTC. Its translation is CASSLVPQGETQYF.

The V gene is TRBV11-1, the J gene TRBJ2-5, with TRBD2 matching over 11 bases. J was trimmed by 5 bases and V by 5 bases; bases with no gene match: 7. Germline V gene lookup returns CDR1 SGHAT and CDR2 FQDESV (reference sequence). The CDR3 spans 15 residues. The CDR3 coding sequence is TGTGCCAGCAGCCCGCCGACTAGCGGGACCGAGACCCAGTACTTC. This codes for CASSPPTSGTETQYF.

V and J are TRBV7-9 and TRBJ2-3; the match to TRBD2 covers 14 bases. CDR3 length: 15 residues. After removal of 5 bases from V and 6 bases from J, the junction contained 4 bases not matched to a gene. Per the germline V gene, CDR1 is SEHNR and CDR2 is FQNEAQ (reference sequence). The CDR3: CASSPTSGRADTQYF. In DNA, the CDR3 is TGTGCCAGCAGCCCGACTAGCGGGAGGGCCGATACGCAGTATTTT.

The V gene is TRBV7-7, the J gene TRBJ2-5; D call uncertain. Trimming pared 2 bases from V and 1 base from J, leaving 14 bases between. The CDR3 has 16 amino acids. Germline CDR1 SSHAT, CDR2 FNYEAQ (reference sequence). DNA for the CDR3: TGTGCCAGCAGCTTATTCTCGGTTGGTCCCCAAGAGACCCAGTACTTC. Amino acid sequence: CASSLFSVGPQETQYF.

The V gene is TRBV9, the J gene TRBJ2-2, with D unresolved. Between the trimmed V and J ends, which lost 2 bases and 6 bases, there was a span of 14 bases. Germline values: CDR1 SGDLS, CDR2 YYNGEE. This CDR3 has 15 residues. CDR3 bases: TGTGCCAGCAGCGTCTTAAATCCCCCACCCGGGGAGCTGTTTTTT. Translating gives CASSVLNPPPGELFF.